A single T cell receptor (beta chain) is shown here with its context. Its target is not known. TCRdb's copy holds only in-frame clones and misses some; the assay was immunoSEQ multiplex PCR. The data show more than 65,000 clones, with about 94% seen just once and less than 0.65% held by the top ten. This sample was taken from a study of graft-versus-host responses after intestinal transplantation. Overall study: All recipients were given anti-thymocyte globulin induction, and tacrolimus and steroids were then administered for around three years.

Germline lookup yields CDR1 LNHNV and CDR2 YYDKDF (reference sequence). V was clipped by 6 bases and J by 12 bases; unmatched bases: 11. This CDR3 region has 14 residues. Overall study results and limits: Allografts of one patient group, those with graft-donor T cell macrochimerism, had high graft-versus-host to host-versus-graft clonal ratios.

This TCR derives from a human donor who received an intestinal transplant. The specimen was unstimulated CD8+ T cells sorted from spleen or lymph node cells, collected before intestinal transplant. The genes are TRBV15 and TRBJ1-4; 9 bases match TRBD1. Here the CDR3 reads CATSPGQGMVQLFF. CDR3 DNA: TGTGCCACCAGTCCGGGACAGGGAATGGTACAACTGTTTTTT. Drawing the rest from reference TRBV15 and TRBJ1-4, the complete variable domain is DAMVIQNPRYQVTQFGKPVTLSCSQTLNHNVMYWYQQKSSQAPKLLFHYYDKDFNNEADTPDNFQSRRPNTSFCFLDIRSPGLGDTAMYLCATSPGQGMVQLFFGSGTQLSVL.